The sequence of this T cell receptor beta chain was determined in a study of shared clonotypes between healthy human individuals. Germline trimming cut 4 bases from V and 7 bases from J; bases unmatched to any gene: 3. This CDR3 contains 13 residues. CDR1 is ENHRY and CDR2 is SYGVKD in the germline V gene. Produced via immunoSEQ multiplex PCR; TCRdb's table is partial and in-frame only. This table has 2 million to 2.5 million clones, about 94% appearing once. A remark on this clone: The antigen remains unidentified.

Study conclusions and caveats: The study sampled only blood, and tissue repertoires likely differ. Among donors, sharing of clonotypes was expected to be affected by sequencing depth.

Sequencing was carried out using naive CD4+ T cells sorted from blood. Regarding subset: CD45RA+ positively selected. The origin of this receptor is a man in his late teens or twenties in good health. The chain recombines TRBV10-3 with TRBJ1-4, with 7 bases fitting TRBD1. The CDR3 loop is CAISAGGSEKLFF. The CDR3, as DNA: TGTGCCATCAGTGCAGGGGGAAGTGAAAAACTGTTTTTT.